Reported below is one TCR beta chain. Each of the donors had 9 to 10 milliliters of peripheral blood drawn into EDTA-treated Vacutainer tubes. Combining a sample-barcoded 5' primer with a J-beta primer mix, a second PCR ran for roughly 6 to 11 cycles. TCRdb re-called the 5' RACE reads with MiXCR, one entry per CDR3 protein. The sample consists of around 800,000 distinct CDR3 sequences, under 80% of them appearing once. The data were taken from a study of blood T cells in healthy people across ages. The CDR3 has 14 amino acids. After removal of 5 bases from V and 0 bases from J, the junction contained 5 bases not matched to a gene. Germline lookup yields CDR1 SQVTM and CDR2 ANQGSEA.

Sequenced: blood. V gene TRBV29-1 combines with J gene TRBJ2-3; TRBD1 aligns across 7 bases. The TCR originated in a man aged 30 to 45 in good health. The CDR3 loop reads CSVYWTGSTDTQYF. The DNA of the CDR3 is TGCAGCGTTTATTGGACAGGTAGCACAGATACGCAGTATTTT.